This paragraph covers one T cell receptor beta chain sequence. The target antigen is unknown. The data were obtained in a study of blood T cells in healthy people across ages. For the second PCR, which ran for roughly 7 to 11 cycles, a sample-barcoded 5' primer and a J-beta primer mix were used. TCRdb recomputed calls from the 5' RACE reads with MiXCR, one row per CDR3 protein. The data contain around 1,500,000 distinct CDR3 sequences, approximately 28% of them singletons. The ends were cut back, 4 bases at V and 7 bases at J, with 25 bases in the middle. CDR1 and CDR2 (germline): SGHDN, FVKESK. The length of the CDR3 is 17 residues. Study-level points and caveats: A greater number of naive CD4+ cells and higher diversity distinguished long-lived donors from aged donors. With unsorted PBMCs, a conclusive comparison of naive versus antigen-experienced cells was not possible. Age showed a roughly linear inverse relationship with TCR beta diversity per million T cells.

The gene calls are TRBV14 and TRBJ1-2; no clear D gene. This clonotype originated in a woman in her 30s in good health. Sequencing input: blood. Here the CDR3 reads CASSPFPVEGWISGYTF. The CDR3 bases are TGTGCCAGCAGCCCATTCCCGGTGGAGGGTTGGATAAGTGGCTACACCTTC.